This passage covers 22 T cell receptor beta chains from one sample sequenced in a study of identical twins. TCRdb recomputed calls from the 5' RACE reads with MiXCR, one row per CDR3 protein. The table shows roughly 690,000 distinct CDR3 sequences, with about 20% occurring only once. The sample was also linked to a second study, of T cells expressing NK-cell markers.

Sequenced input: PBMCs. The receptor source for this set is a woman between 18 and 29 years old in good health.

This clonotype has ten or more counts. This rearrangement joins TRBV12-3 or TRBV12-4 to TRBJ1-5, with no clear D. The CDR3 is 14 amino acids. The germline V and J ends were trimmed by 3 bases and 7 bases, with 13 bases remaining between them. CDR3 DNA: TGTGCCAGCAGTTTTGGTAGTTTCTGGCAGCCCCAGCATTTT. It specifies CASSFGSFWQPQHF.

The CDR3 DNA follows: TGCAGTGCTAGTCGCGCGAGGACCGGATTTATGAACACTGAAGCTTTCTTT. This codes for CSASRARTGFMNTEAFF. The J gene is TRBJ1-1, the V gene TRBV20-1; D is unclear. Per the germline V gene, CDR1 is DFQATT and CDR2 is SNEGSKA (reference sequence). This CDR3 is 17 amino acids long. V was shortened by 3 bases and J by 0 bases, with 20 bases between the two germline ends.

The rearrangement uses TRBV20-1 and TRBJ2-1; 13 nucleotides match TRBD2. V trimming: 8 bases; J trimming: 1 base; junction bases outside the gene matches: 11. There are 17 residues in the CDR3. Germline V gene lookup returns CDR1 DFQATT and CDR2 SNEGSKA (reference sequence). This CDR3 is CSTPTSGGRWSYNEQFF. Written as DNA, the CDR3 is TGCAGTACCCCGACTAGCGGGGGGAGGTGGTCCTACAATGAGCAGTTCTTC.

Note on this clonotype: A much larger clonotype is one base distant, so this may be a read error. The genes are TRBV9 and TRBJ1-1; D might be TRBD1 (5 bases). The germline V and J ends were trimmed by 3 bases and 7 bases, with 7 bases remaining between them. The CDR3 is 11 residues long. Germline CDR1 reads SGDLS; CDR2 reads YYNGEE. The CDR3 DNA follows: TGTGCCAGCAGCGGGGACGGTGAAGCTTTCTTT. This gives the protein CASSGDGEAFF. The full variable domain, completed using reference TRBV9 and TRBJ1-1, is DSGVTQTPKHLITATGQRVTLRCSPRSGDLSVYWYQQSLDQGLQFLIQYYNGEERAKGNILERFSAQQFPDLHSELNLSSLELGDSALYFCASSGDGEAFFGQGTRLTVV.

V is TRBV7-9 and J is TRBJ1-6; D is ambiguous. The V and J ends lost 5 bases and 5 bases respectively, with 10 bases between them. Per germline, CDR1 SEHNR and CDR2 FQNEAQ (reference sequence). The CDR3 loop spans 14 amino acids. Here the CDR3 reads CASSPQNDNSPLHF. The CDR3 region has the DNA TGTGCCAGCAGCCCCCAGAACGATAATTCACCCCTCCACTTT.

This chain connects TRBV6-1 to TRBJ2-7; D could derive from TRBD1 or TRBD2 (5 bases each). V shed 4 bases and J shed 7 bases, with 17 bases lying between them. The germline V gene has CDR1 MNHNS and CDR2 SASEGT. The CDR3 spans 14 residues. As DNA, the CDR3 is TGTGCCAGCAGTGCCCGGGGCCAGGGCGCGGAGCAGTACTTC. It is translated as CASSARGQGAEQYF.

This chain's CDR3 is CASSLGNPEAFF. The CDR3 coding sequence is TGTGCCAGCAGTTTGGGGAATCCTGAAGCTTTCTTT. V and J are TRBV12-3 or TRBV12-4 and TRBJ1-1; D is uncertain. Trimming left V 3 bases short and J 6 bases short, with 8 bases between. The CDR3 consists of 12 residues.

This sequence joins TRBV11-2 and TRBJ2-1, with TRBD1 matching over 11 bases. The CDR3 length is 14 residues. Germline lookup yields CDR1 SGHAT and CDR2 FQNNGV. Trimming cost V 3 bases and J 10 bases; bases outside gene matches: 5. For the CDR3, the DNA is TGTGCCAGCAGCTTGGAGGACAGGGGGCGCGAGCAGTTCTTC. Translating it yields CASSLEDRGREQFF. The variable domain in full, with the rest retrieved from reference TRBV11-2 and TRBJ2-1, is EAGVAQSPRYKIIEKRQSVAFWCNPISGHATLYWYQQILGQGPKLLIQFQNNGVVDDSQLPKDRFSAERLKGVDSTLKIQPAKLEDSAVYLCASSLEDRGREQFFGPGTRLTVL.

CDR3 residues: CATSRGLYSGYTF. In nucleotides, the CDR3 is TGTGCCACCAGCAGAGGGCTTTATTCTGGCTACACCTTC. J is TRBJ1-2 and V is TRBV15; D unresolved. The germline V gene has CDR1 LNHNV and CDR2 YYDKDF (reference sequence). V lost 1 base to trimming and J lost 7 bases, with 10 bases between them. The CDR3 length is 13 residues.

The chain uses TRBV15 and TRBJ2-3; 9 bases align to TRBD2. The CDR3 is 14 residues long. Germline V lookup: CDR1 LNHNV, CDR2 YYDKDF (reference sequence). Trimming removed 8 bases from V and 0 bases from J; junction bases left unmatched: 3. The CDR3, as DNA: TGTGCCACCCATCTAGCGGGAAGCACAGATACGCAGTATTTT. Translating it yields CATHLAGSTDTQYF.

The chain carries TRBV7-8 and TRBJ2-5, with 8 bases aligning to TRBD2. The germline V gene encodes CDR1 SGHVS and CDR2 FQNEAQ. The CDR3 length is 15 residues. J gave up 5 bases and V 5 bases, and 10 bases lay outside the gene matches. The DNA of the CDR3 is TGTGCCAGCAGCCAGGGTGGGGGACTAGGGGAGACCCAGTACTTC. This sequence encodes CASSQGGGLGETQYF.

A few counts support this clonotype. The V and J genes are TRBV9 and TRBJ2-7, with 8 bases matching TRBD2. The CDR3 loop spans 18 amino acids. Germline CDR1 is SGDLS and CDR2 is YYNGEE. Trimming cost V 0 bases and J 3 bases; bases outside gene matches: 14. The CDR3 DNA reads TGTGCCAGCAGCGTAGATCAGGGAAGCGGGAGTACTTTCTACGAGCAGTACTTC. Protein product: CASSVDQGSGSTFYEQYF.

CDR3 region: CASSPMAEAYNEQFF. The CDR3, as DNA: TGTGCCAGCTCACCAATGGCGGAGGCCTACAATGAGCAGTTCTTC. V usage is TRBV18 and J usage is TRBJ2-1, with D perhaps TRBD2 (5 bases). Germline loops: CDR1 KGHSH, CDR2 LQKENI. CDR3 size: 15 residues. Deletions cut 2 bases from V and 2 bases from J, with 10 bases between.

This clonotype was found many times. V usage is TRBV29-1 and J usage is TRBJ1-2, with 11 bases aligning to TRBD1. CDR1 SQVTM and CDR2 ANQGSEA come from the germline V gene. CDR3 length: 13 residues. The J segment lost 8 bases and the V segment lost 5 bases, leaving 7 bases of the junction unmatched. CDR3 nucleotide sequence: TGCAGCGTTCGCGGACAGGGGGCTGTCGGCTACACCTTC. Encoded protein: CSVRGQGAVGYTF.

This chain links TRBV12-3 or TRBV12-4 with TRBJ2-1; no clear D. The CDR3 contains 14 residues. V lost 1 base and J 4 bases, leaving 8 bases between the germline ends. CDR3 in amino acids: CASSLGPGYNEQFF. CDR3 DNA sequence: TGTGCCAGCAGTTTAGGTCCTGGGTACAATGAGCAGTTCTTC.

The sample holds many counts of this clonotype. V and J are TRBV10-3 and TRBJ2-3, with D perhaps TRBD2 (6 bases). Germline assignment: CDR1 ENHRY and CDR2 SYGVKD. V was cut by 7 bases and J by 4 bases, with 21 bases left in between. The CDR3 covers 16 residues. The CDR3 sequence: CAITDPLGGAADTQYF. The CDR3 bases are TGTGCCATCACCGACCCCCTGGGCGGGGCGGCAGATACGCAGTATTTT.

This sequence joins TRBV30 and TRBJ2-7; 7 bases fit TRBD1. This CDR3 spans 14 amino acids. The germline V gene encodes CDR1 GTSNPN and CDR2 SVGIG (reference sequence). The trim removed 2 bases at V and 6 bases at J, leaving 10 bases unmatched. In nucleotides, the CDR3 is TGTGCCTGGAGTTCAGGGGACAGTGGATCCGAGCAGTACTTC. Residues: CAWSSGDSGSEQYF. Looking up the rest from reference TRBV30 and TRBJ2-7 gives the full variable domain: SQTIHQWPATLVQPVGSPLSLECTVEGTSNPNLYWYRQAAGRGLQLLFYSVGIGQISSEVPQNLSASRPQDRQFILSSKKLLLSDSGFYLCAWSSGDSGSEQYFGPGTRLTVT.

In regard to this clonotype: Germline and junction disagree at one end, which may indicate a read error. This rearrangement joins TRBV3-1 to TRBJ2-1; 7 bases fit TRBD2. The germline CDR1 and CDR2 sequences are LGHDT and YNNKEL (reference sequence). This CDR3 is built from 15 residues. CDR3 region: CACSPSGVSYNEQFF. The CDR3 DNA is TGTGCCTGCAGCCCTAGCGGAGTCTCCTACAATGAGCAGTTCTTC.

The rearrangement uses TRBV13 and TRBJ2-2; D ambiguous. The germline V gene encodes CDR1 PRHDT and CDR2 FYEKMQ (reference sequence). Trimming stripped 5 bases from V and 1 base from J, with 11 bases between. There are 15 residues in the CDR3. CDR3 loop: CASSEFVMNTGELFF. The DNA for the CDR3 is TGTGCCAGCAGCGAGTTTGTGATGAACACCGGGGAGCTGTTTTTT.

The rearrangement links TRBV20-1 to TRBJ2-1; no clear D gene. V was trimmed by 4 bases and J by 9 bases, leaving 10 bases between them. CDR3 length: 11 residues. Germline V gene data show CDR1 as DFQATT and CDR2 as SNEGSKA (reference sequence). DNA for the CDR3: TGCAGTGCTAAGAGGAGCAGTGAGCAGTTCTTC. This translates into CSAKRSSEQFF.

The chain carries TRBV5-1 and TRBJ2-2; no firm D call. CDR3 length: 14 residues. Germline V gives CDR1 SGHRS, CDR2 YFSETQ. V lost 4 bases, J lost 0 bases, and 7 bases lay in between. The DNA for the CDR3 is TGCGCCAGCAGCGAGAAGGCGAACACCGGGGAGCTGTTTTTT. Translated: CASSEKANTGELFF.

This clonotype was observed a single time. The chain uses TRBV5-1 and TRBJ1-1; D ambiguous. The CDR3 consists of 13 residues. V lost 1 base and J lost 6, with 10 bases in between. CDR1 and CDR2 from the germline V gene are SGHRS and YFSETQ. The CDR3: CASSLWPGPEAFF. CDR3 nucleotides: TGCGCCAGCAGCTTGTGGCCCGGTCCTGAAGCTTTCTTT.